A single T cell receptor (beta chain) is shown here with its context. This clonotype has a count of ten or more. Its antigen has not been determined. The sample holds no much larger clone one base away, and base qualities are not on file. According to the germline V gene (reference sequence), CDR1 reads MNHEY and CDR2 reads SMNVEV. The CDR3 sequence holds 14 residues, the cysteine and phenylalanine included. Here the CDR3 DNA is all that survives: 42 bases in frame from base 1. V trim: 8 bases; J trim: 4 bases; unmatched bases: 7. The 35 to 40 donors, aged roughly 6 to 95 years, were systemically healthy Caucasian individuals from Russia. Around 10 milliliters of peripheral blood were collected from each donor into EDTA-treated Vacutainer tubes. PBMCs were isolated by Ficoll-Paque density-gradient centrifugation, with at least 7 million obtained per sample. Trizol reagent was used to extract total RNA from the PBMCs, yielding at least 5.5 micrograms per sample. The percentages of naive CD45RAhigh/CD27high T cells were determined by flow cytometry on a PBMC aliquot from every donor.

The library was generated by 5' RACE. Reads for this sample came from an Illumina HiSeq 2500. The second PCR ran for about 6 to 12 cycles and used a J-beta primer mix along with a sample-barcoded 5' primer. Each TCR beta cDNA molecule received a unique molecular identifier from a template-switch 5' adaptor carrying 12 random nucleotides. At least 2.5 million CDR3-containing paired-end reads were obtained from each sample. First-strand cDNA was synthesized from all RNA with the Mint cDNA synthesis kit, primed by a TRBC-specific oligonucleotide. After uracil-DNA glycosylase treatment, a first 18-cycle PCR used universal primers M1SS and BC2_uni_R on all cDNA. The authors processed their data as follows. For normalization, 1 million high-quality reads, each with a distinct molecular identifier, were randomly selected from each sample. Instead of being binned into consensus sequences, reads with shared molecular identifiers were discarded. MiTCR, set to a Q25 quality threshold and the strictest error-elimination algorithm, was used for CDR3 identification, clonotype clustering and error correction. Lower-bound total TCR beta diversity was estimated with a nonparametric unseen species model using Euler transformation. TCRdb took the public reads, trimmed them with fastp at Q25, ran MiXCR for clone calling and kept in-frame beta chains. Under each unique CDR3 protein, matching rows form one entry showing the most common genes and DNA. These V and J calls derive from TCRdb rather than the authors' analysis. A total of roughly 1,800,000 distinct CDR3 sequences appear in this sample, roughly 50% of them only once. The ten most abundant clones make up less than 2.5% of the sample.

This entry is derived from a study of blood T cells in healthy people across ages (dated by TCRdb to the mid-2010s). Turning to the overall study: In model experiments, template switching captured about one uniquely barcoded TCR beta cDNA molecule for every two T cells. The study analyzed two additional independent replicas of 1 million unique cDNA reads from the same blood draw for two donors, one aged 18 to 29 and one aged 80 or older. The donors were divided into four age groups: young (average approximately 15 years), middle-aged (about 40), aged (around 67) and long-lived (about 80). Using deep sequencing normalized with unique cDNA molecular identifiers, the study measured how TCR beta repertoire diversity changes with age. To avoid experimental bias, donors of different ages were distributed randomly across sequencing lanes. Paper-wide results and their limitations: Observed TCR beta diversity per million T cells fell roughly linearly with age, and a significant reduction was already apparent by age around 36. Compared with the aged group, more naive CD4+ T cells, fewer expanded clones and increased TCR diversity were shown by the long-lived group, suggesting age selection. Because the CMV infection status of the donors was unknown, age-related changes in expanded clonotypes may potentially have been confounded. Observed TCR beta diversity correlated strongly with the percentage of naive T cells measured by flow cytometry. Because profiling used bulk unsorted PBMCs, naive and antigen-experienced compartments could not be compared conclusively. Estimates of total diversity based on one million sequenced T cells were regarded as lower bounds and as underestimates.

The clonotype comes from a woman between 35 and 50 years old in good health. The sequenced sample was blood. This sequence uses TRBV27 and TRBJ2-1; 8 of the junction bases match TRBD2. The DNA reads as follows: TGTGCCAGCCGGCCGGGACTAGTTTACAATGAGCAGTTCTTC. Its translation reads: CASRPGLVYNEQFF.